The 3 T cell receptor beta chains in this list originate from one sample, sequenced in a study of EBV T-cell therapy then PD-1 blockade in nasopharyngeal carcinoma. Measured with immunoSEQ multiplex PCR; TCRdb has only the in-frame clones, and not every one. This sample yields around 23,000 clones, of which 84% are seen a single time; around 29% belongs to the top ten. As for treatment: AdE1-LMPpoly-expanded autologous EBV-specific T-cell therapy followed by anti-PD-1 nivolumab. These TCRs are of unknown antigen specificity. Sequenced here: CD8+ T cells from blood, sampled around day 60 from a patient whose treatment included autologous EBV-specific T cells and nivolumab. Every receptor here comes from a middle-aged man with nasopharyngeal carcinoma.

The rearrangement uses TRBV5-4 and TRBJ1-1; D remains unclear. This CDR3 contains 11 residues. With 0 bases removed from V and 10 bases from J, the gap between germline ends came to 7 bases. Germline CDR1 and CDR2: SGHNT and YYREEE (reference sequence). The chain's CDR3 is CASSLGVRAFF. The DNA for the CDR3 is TGTGCCAGCAGCTTGGGGGTCAGAGCTTTCTTT.

This clone appeared a few times. The chain has TRBV7-3 and TRBJ1-1; no clear D. The CDR3 is 13 amino acids. Trimming stripped 5 bases from V and 6 bases from J, with 13 bases between. Germline-derived CDR1 and CDR2 are SGHTA and FQGTGA. CDR3: CASSPTIRAEAFF. The CDR3 coding sequence is TGTGCCAGCAGCCCCACCATCCGAGCTGAAGCTTTCTTT.

The V call is TRBV25-1, the J call TRBJ1-1; 10 bases are shared with TRBD1. The J segment lost 4 bases and the V segment lost 5 bases, leaving 4 bases of the junction unmatched. Germline CDR1 and CDR2: MGHDK and SYGVNS. This CDR3 is built from 14 residues. The CDR3 coding sequence is TGTGCCAGCAGTCCGGGACAGGGGTTCACTGAAGCTTTCTTT. It translates to CASSPGQGFTEAFF.